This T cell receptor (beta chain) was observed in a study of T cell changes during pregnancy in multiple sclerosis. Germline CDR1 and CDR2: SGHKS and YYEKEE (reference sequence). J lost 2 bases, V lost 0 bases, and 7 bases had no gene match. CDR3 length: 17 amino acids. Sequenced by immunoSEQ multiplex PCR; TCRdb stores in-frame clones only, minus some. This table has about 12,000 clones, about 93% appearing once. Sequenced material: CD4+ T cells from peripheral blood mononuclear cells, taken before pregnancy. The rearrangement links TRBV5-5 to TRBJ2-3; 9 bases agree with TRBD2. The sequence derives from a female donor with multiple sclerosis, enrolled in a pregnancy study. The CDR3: CASSLAGLARATDTQYF. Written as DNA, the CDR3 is TGTGCCAGCAGCTTGGCCGGACTAGCGAGAGCCACAGATACGCAGTATTTT.